Presented here are 15 T cell receptor beta chains from one specimen sequenced in a study of blood T cell repertoires in COVID-19. Sequencing used immunoSEQ multiplex PCR; TCRdb keeps in-frame clones, though not all of them. This sample has 220,000 or so clones; approximately 90% occur once, and the top ten carry less than 0.9%. The sequencing sample was made of PBMCs or T cells enriched from blood (not recorded which). The source of these receptors is a man aged 50 to 59 who had been exposed to COVID-19.

The chain links TRBV14 to TRBJ2-7; 9 nucleotides line up with TRBD2. The CDR3 is 17 residues long. With V trimmed by 1 base and J by 2 bases, 9 bases remained unmatched. Germline CDR1 is SGHDN and CDR2 is FVKESK. CDR3 protein: CASSQGILRGGTYEQYF. Written as DNA, the CDR3 is TGTGCCAGCAGCCAAGGGATTCTGCGGGGGGGTACCTACGAGCAGTACTTC.

The chain recombines TRBV7-9 with TRBJ1-6, with D perhaps matching TRBD1 (5 bases). The CDR3 consists of 17 residues. Germline CDR1 SEHNR, CDR2 FQNEAQ (reference sequence). Between the trimmed V and J ends, which lost 8 bases and 0 bases, there was a span of 17 bases. The CDR3 nucleotides read TGTGCCAGCCAACCTCCGGGGGGGGACTCCTATAATTCACCCCTCCACTTT. Its protein is CASQPPGGDSYNSPLHF.

J is TRBJ1-3 and V is TRBV5-1, with 7 nucleotides matching TRBD1. Germline V CDR1 and CDR2: SGHRS, YFSETQ. The CDR3 length is 16 residues. V trimming: 0 bases; J trimming: 3 bases; junction bases outside the gene matches: 6. DNA for the CDR3: TGCGCCAGCAGCTTGGCAGGGGGTAATTATGGAAACACCATATATTTT. It specifies CASSLAGGNYGNTIYF.

This clone was counted between two and nine times. V usage is TRBV30 and J usage is TRBJ1-3, with D maybe TRBD1 (6 bases). CDR3 length: 16 residues. Per the germline V gene, CDR1 is GTSNPN and CDR2 is SVGIG (reference sequence). Trimming shortened V by 2 bases and J by 4 bases, and 18 bases separated the two germline ends. The CDR3 loop reads CAWSSEPGVYGNTIYF. The CDR3 nucleotides are TGTGCCTGGAGTTCCGAACCAGGGGTGTACGGAAACACCATATATTTT.

The chain recombines TRBV9 with TRBJ1-2; 7 bases match TRBD1. Germline CDR1 is SGDLS and CDR2 is YYNGEE. Trimming took 4 bases from V and 5 from J; bases not matched to a gene: 5. The CDR3 consists of 13 residues. The CDR3 region is CASSPEGAYGYTF. The CDR3 DNA reads TGTGCCAGCAGCCCTGAGGGGGCGTATGGCTACACCTTC.

The genes are TRBV19 and TRBJ2-7; 8 nucleotides agree with TRBD1. Germline V gives CDR1 LNHDA, CDR2 SQIVND (reference sequence). The V gene end was trimmed by 5 bases and the J gene end by 5 bases; junction bases not matched to a gene: 11. The CDR3 covers 15 residues. The CDR3 protein is CASSPVGTGFHEQYV. CDR3 in DNA: TGTGCCAGTAGTCCAGTCGGGACAGGTTTCCACGAGCAGTACGTC.

V and J are TRBV11-3 and TRBJ1-2; a weak D match, TRBD1 (6 bases). Germline CDR1 and CDR2: SGHNT and YENEEA. This CDR3 is 14 amino acids long. Trimming shortened V by 5 bases and J by 4 bases, and 14 bases separated the two germline ends. This CDR3 reads CASSLGTLSYGYTF. The CDR3 nucleotides are TGTGCCAGCAGCCTTGGGACATTGAGCTATGGCTACACCTTC.

This chain joins TRBV5-4 and TRBJ2-3; TRBD1 matches at 7 bases. Trimming took 4 bases from V and 0 from J; bases not matched to a gene: 2. Per germline, CDR1 SGHNT and CDR2 YYREEE (reference sequence). This CDR3 region has 14 residues. The CDR3 region has the DNA TGTGCCAGCAGCGGACAGGCTAGCACAGATACGCAGTATTTT. Translating gives CASSGQASTDTQYF.

The V and J genes are TRBV6-5 and TRBJ1-5; D possibly corresponds to TRBD1 (5 bases). Trimming shortened V by 5 bases and J by 6 bases, and 8 bases separated the two germline ends. CDR3 length: 12 amino acids. CDR1 is MNHEY and CDR2 is SVGAGI in the germline V gene. As DNA, the CDR3 is TGTGCCAGCAGTCAGGGTTTTCAGCCCCAGCATTTT. Translating gives CASSQGFQPQHF.

The chain links TRBV28 to TRBJ2-3; 7 positions match TRBD2. There are 16 residues in the CDR3. V lost 5 bases, J lost 6 bases, and 14 bases stayed unmatched. From germline, CDR1 is MDHEN and CDR2 SYDVKM. The CDR3, as DNA: TGTGCCAGCAGTCGCTCTTTTGGCGGGAGAGCGGATACGCAGTATTTT. Translation: CASSRSFGGRADTQYF.

The V and J genes are TRBV30 and TRBJ2-1, with D unclear. Between the trimmed V and J ends, which lost 8 bases and 3 bases, there was a span of 20 bases. The CDR3 covers 15 residues. CDR1 is GTSNPN and CDR2 is SVGIG in the germline V gene (reference sequence). CDR3 DNA sequence: TGTGCCCGGTTTCCCCCAGGTCCCTTCTACAATGAGCAGTTCTTC. This gives the protein CARFPPGPFYNEQFF.

V is TRBV5-1 and J is TRBJ2-1; no definite D call. The V and J ends lost 2 bases and 5 bases respectively, with 8 bases between them. Per germline, CDR1 SGHRS and CDR2 YFSETQ. CDR3 length: 13 residues. CDR3 DNA: TGCGCCAGCAGCTTCCCCCTCGACAATGAGCAGTTCTTC. This gives the protein CASSFPLDNEQFF. The full variable domain, its missing parts supplied by reference TRBV5-1 and TRBJ2-1, is KAGVTQTPRYLIKTRGQQVTLSCSPISGHRSVSWYQQTPGQGLQFLFEYFSETQRNKGNFPGRFSGRQFSNSRSEMNVSTLELGDSALYLCASSFPLDNEQFFGPGTRLTVL.

This rearrangement joins TRBV7-2 to TRBJ1-2; no clear D gene. Germline CDR1 SGHTA, CDR2 FQGNSA. The CDR3 totals 13 residues. The V and J ends lost 4 bases and 1 base respectively, with 7 bases between them. The chain's CDR3 is CASSSTVNYGYTF. The CDR3 nucleotides are TGTGCCAGCAGCTCTACAGTTAACTATGGCTACACCTTC.

The chain recombines TRBV5-1 with TRBJ2-5, with D perhaps TRBD1 (6 bases). Germline CDR1 is SGHRS and CDR2 is YFSETQ. The CDR3 extends over 14 amino acids. V dropped 4 bases and J dropped 5 bases, with 15 bases sitting between them. For the CDR3, the DNA is TGCGCCAGCAGCCCACTCCCAGGGGAGGAGACCCAGTACTTC. It translates to CASSPLPGEETQYF.

This chain connects TRBV4-1 to TRBJ1-3, with 8 bases lining up with TRBD1. The germline gives CDR1 MGHRA, CDR2 YSYEKL. This CDR3 contains 17 residues. V lost 1 base to trimming and J lost 1 base; unmatched junction nucleotides: 6. This CDR3 reads CASSQVGQGASGNTIYF. In DNA, the CDR3 is TGCGCCAGCAGCCAAGTAGGCCAGGGGGCTTCTGGAAACACCATATATTTT.